This passage covers 24 T cell receptor beta chains from one sample sequenced in a study of human T cells and chemical hapten exposure. This sample's time point: pre-sensitization, week 0. Regarding treatment: therapeutic diphenylcyclopropenone sensitization with weekly scalp DPC. TCRdb re-analysed the RACE reads in MiXCR, keeping a single row per CDR3 protein. The sample comprises 30,000 to 40,000 distinct CDR3 sequences, 7.5% to 8% of which are singletons, and around 1.2% rests with the top ten. The starting material was whole blood, obtained in connection with sensitization to the hapten diphenylcyclopropenone (DPC). The receptor set was obtained from a woman aged 45 to 65 with alopecia areata. Some clones in this sample may be carry-over from other donors' samples.

This clonotype was observed many times. The chain has TRBV20-1 and TRBJ1-5; D is ambiguous. V lost 0 bases, J lost 4 bases, and 4 bases lay in between. This CDR3 has 12 amino acids. The V gene's germline CDR1 is DFQATT and CDR2 SNEGSKA (reference sequence). CDR3 sequence reads: CSARDGNQPQHF. The CDR3, as DNA: TGCAGTGCTAGAGACGGGAATCAGCCCCAGCATTTT.

The chain carries TRBV18 and TRBJ1-2, with D unclear. The CDR3 runs 12 residues. The germline V and J ends were trimmed by 4 bases and 6 bases, with 9 bases remaining between them. Germline V gene lookup returns CDR1 KGHSH and CDR2 LQKENI. CDR3 sequence reads: CASSREGNGYTF. The CDR3 region has the DNA TGTGCCAGCTCACGGGAGGGCAATGGCTACACCTTC.

This clonotype was detected ten times or more. The V call is TRBV10-3, the J call TRBJ1-5, with TRBD1 matching over 7 bases. CDR1 and CDR2 from the germline V gene are ENHRY and SYGVKD. The CDR3 has 14 residues. The V and J ends lost 6 bases and 7 bases, in that order; junction bases with no gene match: 9. Here the CDR3 DNA reads TGTGCCATCAGGGCTGACAGGGACGGACAGCCCCAGCATTTT. Translation: CAIRADRDGQPQHF.

In this sample, this clonotype turned up many times. The chain uses TRBV7-2 and TRBJ2-1, with D unclear. Trimming removed 2 bases from V and 1 base from J, with 3 bases in between. The germline gives CDR1 SGHTA, CDR2 FQGNSA. The CDR3 consists of 13 residues. CDR3 loop: CASSLKSYNEQFF. The CDR3 coding sequence is TGTGCCAGCAGCTTAAAGTCCTACAATGAGCAGTTCTTC.

In this sample, this clonotype turned up many times. The genes are TRBV11-3 and TRBJ1-3, with D maybe TRBD1 (6 bases). V was cut by 5 bases and J by 3 bases, with 14 bases left in between. Germline values: CDR1 SGHNT, CDR2 YENEEA. The CDR3 spans 15 residues. CDR3 in DNA: TGTGCCAGCAGCCCTTCAGGGGTTCGTGGAAACACCATATATTTT. As protein: CASSPSGVRGNTIYF. The entire variable domain, with the rest obtained from reference TRBV11-3 and TRBJ1-3, is as follows: EAGVVQSPRYKIIEKKQPVAFWCNPISGHNTLYWYLQNLGQGPELLIRYENEEAVDDSQLPKDRFSAERLKGVDSTLKIQPAELGDSAVYLCASSPSGVRGNTIYFGEGSWLTVV.

In this sample, this clonotype turned up many times. The chain links TRBV10-2 to TRBJ2-7; D is perhaps TRBD2 (6 bases). Germline CDR1 WSHSY, CDR2 SAAADI. This CDR3 is 11 amino acids long. V dropped 7 bases and J dropped 7 bases, with 11 bases sitting between them. This chain's CDR3 is CASTQGGEQYF. CDR3 DNA: TGCGCCAGCACTCAAGGAGGGGAGCAGTACTTC.

This clonotype showed up many times. This chain connects TRBV2 to TRBJ1-6; tentative D call: TRBD1 (6 bases). The CDR3 spans 15 residues. Between the trimmed V and J ends, which lost 7 bases and 7 bases, there was a span of 17 bases. Per the germline V gene, CDR1 is SNHLY and CDR2 is FYNNEI. DNA of the CDR3: TGTGCCAGCAACGAAGCCGGGACACCCAATTCACCCCTCCACTTT. It encodes CASNEAGTPNSPLHF.

The sample holds a few counts of this clonotype. V is TRBV14 and J is TRBJ2-3; TRBD2 matches at 10 bases. V dropped 3 bases and J dropped 14; count of bases not matched to a gene: 8. Germline CDR1 and CDR2: SGHDN and FVKESK. The CDR3 length is 13 residues. CDR3 protein: CASSQGGTSAAYF. In DNA, the CDR3 is TGTGCCAGCAGCCAGGGTGGGACTAGCGCCGCGTATTTT.

J is TRBJ2-5 and V is TRBV5-1; the match to TRBD2 covers 8 bases. Per germline, CDR1 SGHRS and CDR2 YFSETQ. This CDR3 comprises 15 residues. V lost 6 bases and J lost 3; bases outside the gene matches: 10. CDR3 in DNA: TGCGCCAGCACCCCGCTGGATAGCGGGAAAGAGACCCAGTACTTC. Protein product: CASTPLDSGKETQYF. Together with reference TRBV5-1 and TRBJ2-5, the CDR3 gives the full variable domain: KAGVTQTPRYLIKTRGQQVTLSCSPISGHRSVSWYQQTPGQGLQFLFEYFSETQRNKGNFPGRFSGRQFSNSRSEMNVSTLELGDSALYLCASTPLDSGKETQYFGPGTRLLVL.

This clonotype appeared many times. The chain has TRBV30 and TRBJ1-1, with D uncertain. The CDR3 contains 10 residues. The germline V gene has CDR1 GTSNPN and CDR2 SVGIG (reference sequence). V gave up 1 base and J gave up 5 bases, with 2 bases separating them. The CDR3, as DNA: TGTGCCTGGAGTGGGACTGAAGCTTTCTTT. This translates into CAWSGTEAFF.

This clonotype has only a few counts. An end of the junction does not agree with germline; a read error may underlie this. The chain is built from TRBV29-1 and TRBJ2-1; D assignment may be TRBD1 or TRBD2 (6 bases each). Germline-derived CDR1 and CDR2 are SQVTM and ANQGSEA. The CDR3 runs 15 residues. The CDR3 loop reads CSVEDLGGRYNEQFF. The CDR3 DNA reads as TGTAGCGTTGAAGATCTCGGGGGCCGCTACAATGAGCAGTTCTTC.

This clonotype was observed many times. The rearrangement joins TRBV6-2 or TRBV6-3 to TRBJ1-1; D gene ambiguous. Trimming stripped 10 bases from V and 3 bases from J, with 24 bases between. CDR3 size: 16 residues. CDR1 and CDR2 from the germline V gene are MNHEY and SVGEGT. The CDR3 sequence is CATLPGSAGGHTEAFF. CDR3 coding DNA: TGTGCCACCCTCCCCGGCTCGGCAGGAGGCCACACTGAAGCTTTCTTT.

At least ten counts were recorded for this clonotype. This chain links TRBV7-2 with TRBJ2-3; 12 positions agree with TRBD2. CDR1 is SGHTA, CDR2 FQGNSA, per germline. V shed 6 bases and J 15 bases; nucleotides not matched to a gene: 16. The CDR3 sequence is 15 residues long. The CDR3 sequence is CASSSQGMLAGGHYF. Written as DNA, the CDR3 is TGTGCCAGCAGTTCACAGGGAATGCTAGCGGGAGGGCACTATTTT.

The V call is TRBV11-2, the J call TRBJ1-1; a weak D match, TRBD1 (5 bases). Deletions cut 1 base from V and 4 bases from J, with 7 bases between. The CDR3 runs to 13 residues. Germline CDR1 SGHAT, CDR2 FQNNGV. The CDR3 nucleotides are TGTGCCAGCAGCTTAGGGGGGACCACTGAAGCTTTCTTT. Translation gives CASSLGGTTEAFF.

This clonotype was detected a few times. The V and J genes are TRBV6-5 and TRBJ2-6; D could derive from TRBD1 or TRBD2 (5 bases each). Deletions cut 6 bases from V and 0 bases from J, with 12 bases between. The CDR3 length is 16 residues. Looked up from germline, CDR1 is MNHEY and CDR2 is SVGAGI. CDR3 loop: CASSPGTDSGANVLTF. CDR3 DNA: TGTGCCAGCAGCCCCGGGACGGACTCTGGGGCCAACGTCCTGACTTTC.

This clonotype was found a few times. V usage is TRBV20-1 and J usage is TRBJ2-2; D uncertain. With 0 bases removed from V and 4 bases from J, the gap between germline ends came to 9 bases. The CDR3 runs to 14 residues. Germline-derived CDR1 and CDR2 are DFQATT and SNEGSKA (reference sequence). CDR3 nucleotides: TGCAGTGCTAGAGATCCCCTAGGCACCGGGGAGCTGTTTTTT. Its translation: CSARDPLGTGELFF.

This clonotype appeared many times. The chain couples TRBV21-1 to TRBJ2-7; the table's D call, TRBD1, has no DNA check behind it. TRBV21-1 is marked as a pseudogene. CDR3 length equals 18 residues. The CDR3 bases are TGTGCCAGCACCCGAGGGGGGACAGGGGATCCCCAGGCCTACGAGCAGTACTTC. This translates into CASTRGGTGDPQAYEQYF.

This chain uses TRBV3-1 with TRBJ2-2; D tentatively reads TRBD1 or TRBD2 (5 bases each). Germline V gene data show CDR1 as LGHDT and CDR2 as YNNKEL (reference sequence). The CDR3 loop spans 16 amino acids. V lost 6 bases, J lost 5 bases, and 19 bases lay in between. The CDR3 nucleotides are TGTGCCAGCAGGCCCCGAGCCGGGACGCCGACCGGGGAGCTGTTTTTT. Translation gives CASRPRAGTPTGELFF.

The chain is built from TRBV18 and TRBJ2-3; D remains ambiguous. Trimming stripped 6 bases from V and 6 bases from J, with 4 bases between. This CDR3 has 10 amino acids. Germline V gene lookup returns CDR1 KGHSH and CDR2 LQKENI. The CDR3 loop is CASSEDTQYF. The CDR3 nucleotides are TGTGCCAGCTCGGAGGATACGCAGTATTTT.

The table lists this clonotype with many counts. The chain employs TRBV5-5 and TRBJ2-7, with D perhaps given as TRBD1 or TRBD2 (6 bases each). CDR1 is SGHKS, CDR2 YYEKEE, per germline (reference sequence). V dropped 1 base and J dropped 7 bases, with 24 bases sitting between them. This CDR3 contains 17 residues. The CDR3 sequence is CASSLNSQGSGAAEQYF. CDR3 nucleotides: TGTGCCAGCAGCTTGAATTCTCAGGGTTCGGGGGCCGCGGAGCAGTACTTC.

The V and J genes are TRBV7-2 and TRBJ2-5; 8 bases align to TRBD1. The germline V gene has CDR1 SGHTA and CDR2 FQGNSA. The trim removed 3 bases at V and 4 bases at J, leaving 7 bases unmatched. CDR3 length: 15 residues. CDR3 sequence reads: CASSFVRGRVETQYF. The CDR3, as DNA: TGTGCCAGCAGCTTTGTCAGGGGGCGCGTAGAGACCCAGTACTTC.

This clonotype appeared a few times. The V call is TRBV13, the J call TRBJ2-7; 10 bases map to TRBD1. Germline values: CDR1 PRHDT, CDR2 FYEKMQ (reference sequence). The trim removed 5 bases at V and 5 bases at J, leaving 6 bases unmatched. The CDR3 runs 14 residues. The CDR3 bases are TGTGCCAGCAGCCCCCGGGACAGGGGCGACGAGCAGTACTTC. Its translation is CASSPRDRGDEQYF.

Turning to this clonotype: A much larger clone lies a single base off, so this may be a read error. This chain connects TRBV5-4 to TRBJ1-2; D remains unclear. The V gene's germline CDR1 is SGHNT and CDR2 YYREEE (reference sequence). CDR3 length equals 14 residues. Written as DNA, the CDR3 is TGTGTCAGCAGCTTACTCCCTCCAAACTATGGCTACACCTTC. Protein: CVSSLLPPNYGYTF.

In this sample, this clonotype turned up many times. The chain recombines TRBV5-5 with TRBJ1-2; D call uncertain. The germline CDR1 and CDR2 sequences are SGHKS and YYEKEE (reference sequence). The CDR3 is 15 amino acids. Trimming left V 1 base short and J 3 bases short, with 13 bases between. The chain's CDR3 is CASSLRAEWDYGYTF. The CDR3 DNA sequence: TGTGCCAGCAGCTTGAGGGCAGAATGGGACTATGGCTACACCTTC.